The clone carrying this TCR beta chain was picked up many times. The antigen is unknown. The data belong to a study of neurological immune-mediated disorders. V was shortened by 7 bases and J by 1 base, with 14 bases between the two germline ends. This CDR3 spans 14 amino acids. The germline CDR1 and CDR2 sequences are SGHRS and YFSETQ. TCRdb re-called the 5' RACE reads with MiXCR, one entry per CDR3 protein. Found here are 20,000 or so distinct CDR3 sequences, about 15% of them singletons; the top ten hold around 16%. General study results and limits: HTLV-1-associated myelopathy had the most TCR clonal expansion, while multiple sclerosis had the least, a level that fell below healthy controls. The absence of any CDR3 amino acid sequence shared by expanded clones across subjects suggests that repertoires were private in all groups.

This clonotype was obtained from a female donor with HTLV-1-associated myelopathy (HAM/TSP). Sequencing was performed on PBMCs. V usage is TRBV5-1 and J usage is TRBJ1-1; D unclear. The CDR3 loop reads CASGLGGSNTEAFF. The CDR3 region has the DNA TGCGCCAGCGGACTCGGTGGGTCGAACACTGAAGCTTTCTTT.